The source of this TCR beta chain is a study of patients and donors after allogeneic stem cell transplantation. In its sample, this clonotype was seen many times. TCRdb re-called the RT-PCR reads with MiXCR, one entry per CDR3 protein. The profile covers about 960,000 distinct CDR3 sequences, with 18% appearing a single time and around 5.5% taken by the ten largest. Germline lookup yields CDR1 MNHEY and CDR2 SMNVEV (reference sequence). This CDR3 region has 14 residues. With 3 bases clipped from V and 4 bases from J, the junction kept 1 base outside the gene matches. The sample consisted of blood, either unsorted or a sorted T cell fraction (not recorded which). This TCR was sampled from a human donor who was either an allogeneic HSCT recipient or a stem cell or donor lymphocyte infusion donor (not recorded which). It is not recorded whose cells these are; they may come from a transplant donor. The V call is TRBV27, the J call TRBJ2-1; 9 positions match TRBD1. The chain's CDR3 is CASSFGQGYNEQFF. The CDR3 DNA reads TGTGCCAGCAGTTTCGGACAGGGGTACAATGAGCAGTTCTTC.